Listed here are 17 T cell receptor beta chains from one sample, sequenced in a study of blood T cells in healthy people across ages. A second PCR of roughly 7 to 11 cycles used a sample-barcoded 5' primer and a J-beta primer mix. TCRdb itself ran the 5' RACE reads through MiXCR, one entry per CDR3 protein. This table holds some 640,000 distinct CDR3 sequences, around 31% found once. The sample comprised blood. These receptors came from a woman at least 80 years old in good health.

On this clonotype itself: A clone one base away is much larger, so this may be a read error. The CDR3 loop is CTSSPSFGTGGNDGYTF. Written as DNA, the CDR3 is TGTACCAGCAGTCCGAGTTTCGGGACAGGGGGGAATGATGGCTACACCTTC. This rearrangement joins TRBV14 to TRBJ1-2; 11 bases are a match to TRBD1. The CDR3 totals 17 residues. Germline loops: CDR1 SGHDN, CDR2 FVKESK.

This clonotype has more than one count but fewer than ten. This sequence joins TRBV30 and TRBJ2-1; 13 bases align to TRBD2. The germline V gene has CDR1 GTSNPN and CDR2 SVGIG (reference sequence). The CDR3 contains 18 residues. V was pared by 4 bases and J by 2 bases, with 11 bases of the junction left unmatched. The CDR3 loop is CAWTRLAGGLTTYNEQFF. The CDR3 nucleotides read TGTGCCTGGACCCGACTAGCGGGGGGCCTGACTACCTACAATGAGCAGTTCTTC.

This clonotype was observed many times. The chain carries TRBV20-1 and TRBJ1-5; D is perhaps TRBD1 (6 bases). CDR1 and CDR2 from the germline V gene are DFQATT and SNEGSKA (reference sequence). The CDR3 sequence is 13 residues long. V lost 6 bases, J lost 5 bases, and 14 bases lay in between. DNA for the CDR3: TGCAGTGCCGGTGGTGGGGGCGATCAGCCCCAGCATTTT. Encoded protein: CSAGGGGDQPQHF.

This clonotype turned up a few times. The chain employs TRBV20-1 and TRBJ1-5; TRBD1 might be the D (5 bases). The germline V and J ends were trimmed by 1 base and 5 bases, with 12 bases remaining between them. This CDR3 has 14 residues. The germline V gene has CDR1 DFQATT and CDR2 SNEGSKA (reference sequence). The chain's CDR3 is CSARGQGGDQPQHF. The CDR3 region has the DNA TGCAGTGCTAGAGGGCAGGGAGGCGATCAGCCCCAGCATTTT.

This clonotype was recorded at least ten times. The V gene is TRBV6-1, the J gene TRBJ2-7; 12 bases map to TRBD2. Trimming took 4 bases from V and 2 from J; bases not matched to a gene: 3. Germline assignment: CDR1 MNHNS and CDR2 SASEGT. This CDR3 contains 15 residues. The CDR3 DNA sequence: TGTGCCAGCAGTGCGTCTAGCGGGGGGGCCTACGAGCAGTACTTC. It translates to CASSASSGGAYEQYF.

Ten or more counts support this clonotype. The gene calls are TRBV20-1 and TRBJ2-7, with D maybe TRBD1 (5 bases). This CDR3 spans 13 amino acids. V lost 5 bases and J 4 bases, leaving 15 bases between the germline ends. Per the germline V gene, CDR1 is DFQATT and CDR2 is SNEGSKA (reference sequence). The CDR3 region has the DNA TGCAGTGCTTTAGCAGGGCTTGGGTACGAGCAGTACTTC. Protein product: CSALAGLGYEQYF.

Note on this clonotype: One end of the junction fails to match germline, which may point to a read error. V gene TRBV20-1 combines with J gene TRBJ2-1, with 7 bases fitting TRBD2. Germline V gives CDR1 DFQATT, CDR2 SNEGSKA (reference sequence). The CDR3 loop spans 15 amino acids. CDR3 sequence reads: CSARVGRGVSYEQFF. CDR3 nucleotides: TGCAGCGCTAGAGTGGGTCGGGGGGTCTCCTACGAGCAGTTCTTC.

This clonotype was counted at least ten times. V is TRBV5-1 and J is TRBJ2-5; D gene unclear. CDR3 length: 13 amino acids. CDR1 SGHRS and CDR2 YFSETQ come from the germline V gene. V was cut by 3 bases and J by 5 bases, with 11 bases left in between. The CDR3 nucleotides read TGCGCCAGCAGCTGGTTACCAAGGGAGACCCAGTACTTC. Translated, it gives CASSWLPRETQYF.

The chain recombines TRBV11-2 with TRBJ2-7; TRBD2 matches at 12 bases. The CDR3 totals 16 residues. Germline V gives CDR1 SGHAT, CDR2 FQNNGV. Germline trimming cut 0 bases from V and 7 bases from J; bases unmatched to any gene: 7. CDR3 loop: CASSLELAGGHGEQYF. The DNA for the CDR3 is TGTGCCAGCAGCTTAGAACTAGCGGGGGGCCACGGTGAGCAGTACTTC. Supplemented by reference TRBV11-2 and TRBJ2-7, the full variable domain reads EAGVAQSPRYKIIEKRQSVAFWCNPISGHATLYWYQQILGQGPKLLIQFQNNGVVDDSQLPKDRFSAERLKGVDSTLKIQPAKLEDSAVYLCASSLELAGGHGEQYFGPGTRLTVT.

This clonotype came up a few times. With a much larger clone just one base away, this may be a read error. This chain links TRBV27 with TRBJ2-5; 7 nucleotides agree with TRBD1. Per the germline V gene, CDR1 is MNHEY and CDR2 is SMNVEV (reference sequence). With 6 bases clipped from V and 3 bases from J, the junction kept 7 bases outside the gene matches. This CDR3 has 14 residues. The CDR3 sequence: CASRLGTAKETQYF. DNA for the CDR3: TGTGCCAGCAGGTTGGGGACAGCTAAAGAGACCCAGTACTTC.

The V and J genes are TRBV18 and TRBJ2-7; TRBD1 matches at 8 bases. V lost 6 bases, J lost 2 bases, and 3 bases stayed unmatched. Germline V gene lookup returns CDR1 KGHSH and CDR2 LQKENI. The CDR3 length is 13 residues. Written as DNA, the CDR3 is TGTGCCAGCTCGGAGGGACAGGCCTACGAGCAGTACTTC. It codes for CASSEGQAYEQYF.

The sample holds a few counts of this clonotype. The chain links TRBV6-6 to TRBJ1-2, with D unresolved. The V end lost 6 bases, the J end lost 4 bases, and 15 bases lay between the germline ends. From germline, CDR1 is MNHNY and CDR2 SVGAGI (reference sequence). This CDR3 region has 14 residues. CDR3 bases: TGTGCCAGCAGCAGAGAGAGAGACCTCTATGGCTACACCTTC. This translates into CASSRERDLYGYTF.

Ten or more counts support this clonotype. The gene calls are TRBV20-1 and TRBJ2-1; 7 bases line up with TRBD1. The J segment lost 8 bases and the V segment lost 6 bases, leaving 10 bases of the junction unmatched. This CDR3 has 13 amino acids. Germline CDR1 is DFQATT and CDR2 is SNEGSKA (reference sequence). In nucleotides, the CDR3 is TGCAGTGCGCCTAGACAGGGATCCCATGAGCAGTTCTTC. Protein: CSAPRQGSHEQFF.

This clonotype has at least ten counts. The chain links TRBV3-1 to TRBJ2-1; a possible D gene is TRBD1 (6 bases). The CDR3 is 17 amino acids. Germline V gene sequence: CDR1 LGHDT, CDR2 YNNKEL (reference sequence). Trimming left V 0 bases short and J 7 bases short, with 19 bases between. The CDR3 DNA reads TGTGCCAGCAGCCAAGATCAGGGGCGCCAGGGTTCAAATGAGCAGTTCTTC. Encoded protein: CASSQDQGRQGSNEQFF.

This clonotype came up a few times. This sequence joins TRBV5-6 and TRBJ1-5; D remains ambiguous. V lost 4 bases to trimming and J lost 1 base, with 9 bases between them. The CDR3 has 14 residues. Germline lookup yields CDR1 SGHDT and CDR2 YYEEEE. The CDR3 bases are TGTGCCAGCAGCGACACCGTGAGCAATCAGCCCCAGCATTTT. The encoded protein is CASSDTVSNQPQHF.

In this sample, this clonotype turned up many times. This sequence joins TRBV7-2 and TRBJ2-7; D possibly corresponds to TRBD1 (6 bases). From germline, CDR1 is SGHTA and CDR2 FQGNSA. Trimming removed 2 bases from V and 0 bases from J, with 17 bases in between. This CDR3 has 17 residues. CDR3 residues: CASSLLGTGTPSYEQYF. The DNA for the CDR3 is TGTGCCAGCAGCTTACTCGGAACAGGGACCCCCTCCTACGAGCAGTACTTC. The full variable domain, its missing parts supplied by reference TRBV7-2 and TRBJ2-7, is GAGVSQSPSNKVTEKGKDVELRCDPISGHTALYWYRQSLGQGLEFLIYFQGNSAPDKSGLPSDRFSAERTGGSVSTLTIQRTQQEDSAVYLCASSLLGTGTPSYEQYFGPGTRLTVT.

The V gene is TRBV5-1, the J gene TRBJ1-1; no clear D. The CDR3 length is 15 residues. In germline, CDR1 is SGHRS, CDR2 YFSETQ. V gave up 0 bases and J gave up 1 base, with 10 bases separating them. The CDR3 bases are TGCGCCAGCAGCTTGGTTATCAGCTCGAACACTGAAGCTTTCTTT. Its protein is CASSLVISSNTEAFF.